This entry lists 30 T cell receptor beta chains sequenced from one sample in a study of OX40 agonist ivuxolimab in advanced cancers. Sequencing used immunoSEQ multiplex PCR; TCRdb keeps in-frame clones, though not all of them. In the table there are about 62,000 clones, roughly 87% of which are singletons. This sample comprised CD4+ or CD8+ T cells sorted from blood, obtained in a trial of the OX40 agonist ivuxolimab. The source of these receptors is an adult with an advanced solid tumor such as melanoma, head and neck, liver or kidney cancer.

This clone appeared once. This chain uses TRBV6-5 with TRBJ1-2; no clear D. This CDR3 contains 13 residues. Between the trimmed V and J ends, which lost 10 bases and 8 bases, there was a span of 20 bases. Germline values: CDR1 MNHEY, CDR2 SVGAGI. The CDR3 here is CAINPSGRPGYTF. In DNA form, the CDR3 reads TGTGCCATCAACCCCTCGGGCAGGCCCGGCTACACCTTC.

The genes are TRBV19 and TRBJ1-6; D call uncertain. CDR3 length equals 16 residues. CDR1 and CDR2 (germline): LNHDA, SQIVND (reference sequence). Trimming removed 1 base from V and 7 bases from J, with 14 bases in between. CDR3 in DNA: TGTGCCAGTAGTATAGGGGGTGTTACCAAAAATTCACCCCTCCACTTT. Encoded protein: CASSIGGVTKNSPLHF.

This clone was picked up one time. The chain has TRBV5-1 and TRBJ1-4; D uncertain. The CDR3 spans 16 residues. Trimming pared 0 bases from V and 0 bases from J, leaving 9 bases between. CDR1 is SGHRS, CDR2 YFSETQ, per germline. CDR3 sequence (DNA): TGCGCCAGCAGCTTGGGCACATCAGCAACTAATGAAAAACTGTTTTTT. As protein: CASSLGTSATNEKLFF.

The J gene is TRBJ1-6, the V gene TRBV6-5; possible D gene TRBD1, 6 bases. The CDR3 has 15 amino acids. The germline CDR1 and CDR2 sequences are MNHEY and SVGAGI. V was cut by 7 bases and J by 11 bases, with 21 bases left in between. CDR3: CASTTDRPLWAPLHF. The CDR3 DNA reads as TGTGCCAGCACCACGGACAGACCTCTTTGGGCACCCCTCCACTTT.

This chain uses TRBV7-2 with TRBJ1-2, with TRBD1 matching 9 bases. CDR3 length equals 14 residues. CDR1 and CDR2 (germline): SGHTA, FQGNSA. The V and J ends lost 2 bases and 6 bases, in that order; junction bases with no gene match: 4. CDR3 amino acids: CASSLRTGAHGYTF. For the CDR3, the DNA is TGTGCCAGCAGCTTAAGGACAGGGGCCCATGGCTACACCTTC. Combining the CDR3 with reference TRBV7-2 and TRBJ1-2 gives the whole variable domain GAGVSQSPSNKVTEKGKDVELRCDPISGHTALYWYRQSLGQGLEFLIYFQGNSAPDKSGLPSDRFSAERTGGSVSTLTIQRTQQEDSAVYLCASSLRTGAHGYTFGSGTRLTVV.

The CDR3 spells CASSPGQGGVADTQYF. The CDR3 DNA sequence: TGTGCCAGCAGCCCGGGACAGGGGGGAGTAGCAGATACGCAGTATTTT. This chain uses TRBV5-4 with TRBJ2-3, with 11 bases aligning to TRBD1. V shed 4 bases and J 4 bases; nucleotides not matched to a gene: 8. The CDR3 is 16 residues long. Germline V gene lookup returns CDR1 SGHNT and CDR2 YYREEE (reference sequence).

The chain employs TRBV19 and TRBJ2-2, with unresolved D. The CDR3 sequence is 13 residues long. In germline, CDR1 is LNHDA, CDR2 SQIVND (reference sequence). The V and J ends lost 4 bases and 0 bases respectively, with 3 bases between them. The CDR3 DNA follows: TGTGCCAGTAGTAAAGCGAACACCGGGGAGCTGTTTTTT. This translates into CASSKANTGELFF.

On this clone: The junction shows a germline mismatch at one end, possibly a read error. V is TRBV6-5 and J is TRBJ1-1; no firm D call. The CDR3 is 13 residues long. The V gene's germline CDR1 is MNHEY and CDR2 SVGAGI. The DNA of the CDR3 is TGTGCCATCAGTGAGTCGGCTGGCACTGAAGCTTTCTTT. This sequence encodes CAISESAGTEAFF.

The CDR3 region has the DNA TGTGCCAGCAGCGATCTGAGGGTTCAAGAGACCCAGTACTTC. Protein: CASSDLRVQETQYF. This chain joins TRBV7-2 and TRBJ2-5, with D maybe TRBD2 (5 bases). V gave up 5 bases and J gave up 2 bases, with 12 bases separating them. The CDR3 runs to 14 residues. Germline loops: CDR1 SGHTA, CDR2 FQGNSA.

The rearrangement uses TRBV5-6 and TRBJ1-3; the D gene is possibly TRBD1 (5 bases). The germline V gene encodes CDR1 SGHDT and CDR2 YYEEEE. The ends were cut back, 5 bases at V and 0 bases at J, with 9 bases in the middle. This CDR3 contains 14 residues. In DNA form, the CDR3 reads TGTGCCAGCAGTTCAGGGTTCTCTGGAAACACCATATATTTT. It encodes CASSSGFSGNTIYF.

The chain employs TRBV19 and TRBJ1-2; 9 nucleotides line up with TRBD1. The CDR3 loop spans 14 amino acids. The V segment lost 7 bases and the J segment 4 bases; nucleotides outside the gene matches: 7. Germline assignment: CDR1 LNHDA and CDR2 SQIVND (reference sequence). This CDR3 is CASNPGQGIYGYTF. In DNA, the CDR3 is TGTGCCAGTAACCCGGGACAGGGCATCTATGGCTACACCTTC.

The chain combines TRBV7-2 with TRBJ1-5; unclear D gene. Between the trimmed V and J ends, which lost 3 bases and 3 bases, there was a span of 9 bases. CDR1 is SGHTA and CDR2 is FQGNSA in the germline V gene. This CDR3 spans 14 amino acids. The CDR3 region is CASSLLGLNQPQHF. The CDR3 DNA reads as TGTGCCAGCAGCTTGTTGGGCCTCAATCAGCCCCAGCATTTT.

The V gene is TRBV2, the J gene TRBJ1-5; no reliable D call. The length of the CDR3 is 14 residues. V was trimmed by 4 bases and J by 2 bases, leaving 9 bases between them. CDR1 SNHLY and CDR2 FYNNEI come from the germline V gene. This CDR3 reads CASSAMYGNQPQHF. DNA of the CDR3: TGTGCCAGCAGTGCGATGTATGGCAATCAGCCCCAGCATTTT. The full variable domain, its missing parts supplied by reference TRBV2 and TRBJ1-5, is EPEVTQTPSHQVTQMGQEVILRCVPISNHLYFYWYRQILGQKVEFLVSFYNNEISEKSEIFDDQFSVERPDGSNFTLKIRSTKLEDSAMYFCASSAMYGNQPQHFGDGTRLSIL.

The chain uses TRBV6-6 and TRBJ2-7, with 8 bases identical to TRBD1. The CDR3 length is 14 residues. The ends lost 5 bases at V and 2 bases at J; junction bases unmatched: 5. Germline-derived CDR1 and CDR2 are MNHNY and SVGAGI (reference sequence). In DNA form, the CDR3 reads TGTGCCAGCAGTACCGGACAGGGCGCCTACGAGCAGTACTTC. It encodes CASSTGQGAYEQYF.

This clone was seen only once. The rearrangement joins TRBV19 to TRBJ1-1; D possibly corresponds to TRBD1 (6 bases). The V end was cut by 4 bases, the J end by 1 base, with 10 bases between. CDR1 LNHDA and CDR2 SQIVND come from the germline V gene (reference sequence). The CDR3 is 14 residues long. CDR3 nucleotide sequence: TGTGCCAGTAGTACGGGGGCCGCGAACACTGAAGCTTTCTTT. Translating gives CASSTGAANTEAFF.

The rearrangement uses TRBV19 and TRBJ2-2; TRBD1 aligns across 9 bases. The CDR3 totals 17 residues. The junction had 12 bases not matched to a gene; V was cut back by 3 bases and J by 7 bases. Germline V gives CDR1 LNHDA, CDR2 SQIVND (reference sequence). CDR3 coding DNA: TGTGCCAGTAGTATTGGCGGGACAGGGATCCGGATCGGGGAGCTGTTTTTT. This codes for CASSIGGTGIRIGELFF. Full variable domain (outside the CDR3, taken from reference TRBV19 and TRBJ2-2): DGGITQSPKYLFRKEGQNVTLSCEQNLNHDAMYWYRQDPGQGLRLIYYSQIVNDFQKGDIAEGYSVSREKKESFPLTVTSAQKNPTAFYLCASSIGGTGIRIGELFFGEGSRLTVL.

The chain links TRBV18 to TRBJ1-5; 8 bases match TRBD1. Trimming removed 3 bases from V and 2 bases from J; junction bases left unmatched: 0. Per the germline V gene, CDR1 is KGHSH and CDR2 is LQKENI. CDR3 size: 14 residues. Here the CDR3 DNA reads TGTGCCAGCTCACCGACAGGGGGCAATCAGCCCCAGCATTTT. Its protein is CASSPTGGNQPQHF.

This chain joins TRBV7-3 and TRBJ2-1, with TRBD2 matching 8 bases. The V gene's germline CDR1 is SGHTA and CDR2 FQGTGA. CDR3 length: 14 amino acids. Trimming removed 2 bases from V and 10 bases from J; junction bases left unmatched: 7. This CDR3 is CASSLVAGGREQFF. DNA for the CDR3: TGTGCCAGCAGCTTAGTGGCGGGAGGAAGGGAGCAGTTCTTC.

The CDR3 nucleotides are TGTGCCAGCAGCGGGGACAGGGGAAACAATCAGCCCCAGCATTTT. It is translated as CASSGDRGNNQPQHF. The chain joins TRBV5-6 to TRBJ1-5; 10 bases fit TRBD1. V was clipped by 4 bases and J by 3 bases; unmatched bases: 4. CDR3 length: 15 residues. The germline gives CDR1 SGHDT, CDR2 YYEEEE. The full variable domain, completed using reference TRBV5-6 and TRBJ1-5, is DAGVTQSPTHLIKTRGQQVTLRCSPKSGHDTVSWYQQALGQGPQFIFQYYEEEERQRGNFPDRFSGHQFPNYSSELNVNALLLGDSALYLCASSGDRGNNQPQHFGDGTRLSIL.

This chain uses TRBV7-2 with TRBJ1-3, with D possibly matching TRBD1 (6 bases). CDR3 length: 15 residues. Trimming took off 1 base at V and 1 base at J, with 8 bases between the two ends. CDR1 is SGHTA, CDR2 FQGNSA, per germline. As DNA, the CDR3 is TGTGCCAGCAGCTTAGGGGACATTTCTGGAAACACCATATATTTT. It specifies CASSLGDISGNTIYF.

This chain uses TRBV27 with TRBJ1-1, with D possibly matching TRBD1 (5 bases). The V end lost 6 bases, the J end lost 0 bases, and 11 bases lay between the germline ends. The CDR3 sequence is 14 residues long. Germline values: CDR1 MNHEY, CDR2 SMNVEV (reference sequence). The CDR3 loop is CASRLTELNTEAFF. In DNA form, the CDR3 reads TGTGCCAGCAGATTGACAGAGTTGAACACTGAAGCTTTCTTT.

This chain connects TRBV30 to TRBJ2-1; TRBD2 agrees at 8 bases. This CDR3 has 16 residues. V lost 0 bases, J lost 2 bases, and 6 bases stayed unmatched. Germline lookup yields CDR1 GTSNPN and CDR2 SVGIG (reference sequence). The CDR3 coding sequence is TGTGCCTGGAGTGTACGGACTAGCAAGGCCTACAATGAGCAGTTCTTC. This encodes CAWSVRTSKAYNEQFF.

The V call is TRBV11-3, the J call TRBJ2-5; the D gene is possibly TRBD2 (6 bases). The CDR3 runs 15 residues. Trimming left V 5 bases short and J 5 bases short, with 18 bases between. Germline V gives CDR1 SGHNT, CDR2 YENEEA. The CDR3: CASSQTRGAGETQYF. Here the CDR3 DNA reads TGTGCCAGCAGCCAGACCCGGGGCGCGGGGGAGACCCAGTACTTC.

This rearrangement joins TRBV7-2 to TRBJ2-6; D call uncertain. Between the trimmed V and J ends, which lost 1 base and 0 bases, there was a span of 16 bases. There are 19 residues in the CDR3. The V gene's germline CDR1 is SGHTA and CDR2 FQGNSA. CDR3 residues: CASSLVYNVVGSGANVLTF. DNA of the CDR3: TGTGCCAGCAGCTTAGTGTACAACGTAGTGGGCTCTGGGGCCAACGTCCTGACTTTC.

The chain is built from TRBV7-2 and TRBJ1-5; maybe TRBD1 (6 bases). The V end was cut by 3 bases, the J end by 7 bases, with 10 bases between. CDR1 is SGHTA and CDR2 is FQGNSA in the germline V gene. The CDR3 is 13 residues long. As DNA, the CDR3 is TGTGCCAGCAGCTTCAGGGGTGGGCAGCCCCAGCATTTT. Protein sequence: CASSFRGGQPQHF.

The chain employs TRBV7-2 and TRBJ2-2, with 9 bases aligning to TRBD2. This CDR3 contains 18 residues. Losses at the gene ends were 4 bases for V and 1 base for J; bases not matched to a gene: 10. The germline gives CDR1 SGHTA, CDR2 FQGNSA. The DNA for the CDR3 is TGTGCCAGCAGCTGGGGGGGGACTAGCCGCGGGAACACCGGGGAGCTGTTTTTT. Its translation is CASSWGGTSRGNTGELFF.

The chain recombines TRBV5-1 with TRBJ1-1, with TRBD1 matching 10 bases. Trimming took 7 bases from V and 7 from J; bases not matched to a gene: 10. CDR1 is SGHRS and CDR2 is YFSETQ in the germline V gene. This CDR3 contains 14 residues. The CDR3 nucleotides are TGCGCCAGCGCTCCCTCAGGGGACAGGGGTGAAGCTTTCTTT. Translated, it gives CASAPSGDRGEAFF.

V is TRBV7-2 and J is TRBJ1-4, with 7 bases identical to TRBD1. J lost 4 bases, V lost 6 bases, and 8 bases had no gene match. Germline-derived CDR1 and CDR2 are SGHTA and FQGNSA. The CDR3 runs to 15 residues. The CDR3 protein is CASSVWGQINEKLFF. CDR3 bases: TGTGCCAGCAGTGTGTGGGGACAGATTAATGAAAAACTGTTTTTT.

V and J are TRBV6-1 and TRBJ2-7; D ambiguous. The CDR3 has 15 amino acids. From germline, CDR1 is MNHNS and CDR2 SASEGT. V dropped 6 bases and J dropped 1 base, with 16 bases sitting between them. Written as DNA, the CDR3 is TGTGCCAGCAGCCTTTCCGTGGGTCCTTCCTACGAGCAGTACTTC. It is translated as CASSLSVGPSYEQYF.

In its sample, this clone was seen a few times. The rearrangement uses TRBV6-5 and TRBJ1-5; perhaps TRBD1 as D (6 bases). The CDR3 contains 15 residues. V was cut by 6 bases and J by 0 bases, with 12 bases left in between. The germline V gene has CDR1 MNHEY and CDR2 SVGAGI. The CDR3 bases are TGTGCCAGCAGGACAACAGGGTATAGCAATCAGCCCCAGCATTTT. Its protein is CASRTTGYSNQPQHF.